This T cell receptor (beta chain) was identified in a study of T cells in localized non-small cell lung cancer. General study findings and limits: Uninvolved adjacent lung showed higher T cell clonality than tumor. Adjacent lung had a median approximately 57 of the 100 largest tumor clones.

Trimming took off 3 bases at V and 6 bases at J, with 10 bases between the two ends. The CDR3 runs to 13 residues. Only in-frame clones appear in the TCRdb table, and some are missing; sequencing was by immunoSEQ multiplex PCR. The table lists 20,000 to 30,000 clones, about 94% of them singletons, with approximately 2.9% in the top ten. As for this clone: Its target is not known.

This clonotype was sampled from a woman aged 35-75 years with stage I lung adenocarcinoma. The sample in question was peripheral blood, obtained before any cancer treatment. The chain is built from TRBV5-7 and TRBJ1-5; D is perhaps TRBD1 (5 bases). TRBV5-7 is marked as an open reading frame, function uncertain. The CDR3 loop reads CASSWGEGQPQHF. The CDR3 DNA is TGTGCCAGCAGCTGGGGGGAAGGTCAGCCCCAGCATTTT.